The sequence of this T cell receptor (beta chain) was determined in a study of spatial heterogeneity in lung cancer. Turning to the study itself: Across tumor regions, counts of TCR transcripts showed a strong correlation with a T cell module score derived from matched bulk RNA-seq. For the average unique TCR and UMI combination, more than 8.5 occurrences appeared in raw reads.

Study-level findings and limits: Within tumors, counts of expanded alpha and beta TCRs tracked tumor mutation counts.

Time point reported: sample taken at primary tumor resection. Extraction of whole RNA from tumor, nontumor lung or frozen PBMC preceded unsorted sequencing. TCRdb reprocessed the 5' RACE reads with MiXCR, giving one entry per CDR3 protein. This table holds about 30,000 distinct CDR3 sequences, approximately 6.9% found once. This clonotype was recorded at least ten times. Its matching antigen is unknown. The sample here was lung tumor tissue, taken at surgery. The receptor's source is a male donor with early-stage non-small cell lung cancer.

CDR3 bases: TGTGCCAGCAGTTTCCGGGGAACACAAGAGACCCAGTACTTC. This encodes CASSFRGTQETQYF. V gene TRBV28 combines with J gene TRBJ2-5, with TRBD2 as a possible D gene (5 bases). This CDR3 is built from 14 residues. Germline V lookup: CDR1 MDHEN, CDR2 SYDVKM. The V and J ends lost 3 bases and 2 bases respectively, with 10 bases between them.